This entry is about one TCR beta chain. This entry comes from a study of control samples from healthy donors and cancer patients. Produced via immunoSEQ multiplex PCR; TCRdb's table is partial and in-frame only. Among over 80,000 clones listed, 90% to 95% were seen once. The CDR3 contains 14 residues. The germline V gene has CDR1 SGHRS and CDR2 YFSETQ. Trimming removed 3 bases at V and 3 bases at J, with 13 bases between. The material sequenced was blood. The J gene is TRBJ2-7, the V gene TRBV5-1; the D gene is possibly TRBD2 (6 bases). The TCR originated in a man younger than 45 in good health. Here the CDR3 DNA reads TGCGCCAGCAGCTACGGGAGCTCTCACTACGAGCAGTACTTC. It translates to CASSYGSSHYEQYF.